The 23 T cell receptor beta chains presented below share a single source sample, sequenced in a study of response to subunit inactivated influenza vaccine. TCRdb called the RT-PCR reads again in MiXCR, with one record for every CDR3 protein. There are roughly 550,000 distinct CDR3 sequences in the sample; roughly 25% occur only once, and 2.5% to 3.5% lies in the top ten. The data were also submitted as part of a second study, on T cells expressing NK-cell markers. This second study says: As the method of synthesis, 5'RACE template switching with UMIs yielded TCR beta cDNA.

This material consisted of CD4+ T cells sorted from PBMCs, taken roughly 13 days after vaccination. The origin of the receptors is a man aged 50-59 years who received an inactivated influenza vaccine.

This clonotype turned up a few times. This sequence joins TRBV20-1 and TRBJ1-5; no clear D gene. Germline lookup yields CDR1 DFQATT and CDR2 SNEGSKA (reference sequence). Trimming took off 0 bases at V and 4 bases at J, with 7 bases between the two ends. CDR3 length equals 13 residues. The CDR3 DNA sequence: TGCAGTGCTAGAGAGCCGGTGAATCAGCCCCAGCATTTT. Protein: CSAREPVNQPQHF.

In its sample, this clonotype was seen once. The chain employs TRBV9 and TRBJ1-6; possible D gene TRBD1, 5 bases. Germline CDR1 reads SGDLS; CDR2 reads YYNGEE. V lost 0 bases and J 10 bases, leaving 11 bases between the germline ends. This CDR3 is 14 amino acids long. The CDR3 here is CASSVGGVSSPLHF. The DNA for the CDR3 is TGTGCCAGCAGCGTAGGAGGGGTGAGCTCACCCCTCCACTTT.

This clonotype has more than one count but fewer than ten. The rearrangement links TRBV20-1 to TRBJ2-7; either TRBD1 or TRBD2 may fit D (6 bases each). Germline CDR1 reads DFQATT; CDR2 reads SNEGSKA (reference sequence). The length of the CDR3 is 12 residues. Trimming cost V 1 base and J 7 bases, with 11 bases left between them. The CDR3 bases are TGCAGTGCTAGAGGGGGGGCCGATGAGCAGTACTTC. This gives the protein CSARGGADEQYF.

This clonotype has more than one count but fewer than ten. V is TRBV4-3 and J is TRBJ1-1; TRBD1 agrees at 10 bases. The CDR3 loop spans 16 amino acids. J was trimmed by 0 bases and V by 4 bases; bases with no gene match: 5. Germline V CDR1 and CDR2: LGHNA, YSLEER. CDR3 amino acids: CASSLGTGDLNTEAFF. The CDR3 nucleotides read TGCGCCAGCAGCCTGGGGACAGGGGACTTGAACACTGAAGCTTTCTTT.

The chain is built from TRBV9 and TRBJ2-6; TRBD1 is a possible D gene (6 bases). Looked up from germline, CDR1 is SGDLS and CDR2 is YYNGEE. With 0 bases removed from V and 0 bases from J, the gap between germline ends came to 16 bases. CDR3 size: 19 residues. This CDR3 reads CASSVDLGHFYSGANVLTF. The CDR3, as DNA: TGTGCCAGCAGCGTAGATCTGGGACACTTTTACTCTGGGGCCAACGTCCTGACTTTC.

This clonotype has only a few counts. This rearrangement joins TRBV30 to TRBJ2-2, with a possible D match to TRBD2 (6 bases). Germline V gene sequence: CDR1 GTSNPN, CDR2 SVGIG (reference sequence). V dropped 0 bases and J dropped 1 base, with 18 bases sitting between them. The CDR3 length is 18 residues. DNA for the CDR3: TGTGCCTGGAGTGTACGGAGGGGCAGGGCAAAGAACACCGGGGAGCTGTTTTTT. Translated, it gives CAWSVRRGRAKNTGELFF. The whole variable domain, remainder taken from reference TRBV30 and TRBJ2-2, is SQTIHQWPATLVQPVGSPLSLECTVEGTSNPNLYWYRQAAGRGLQLLFYSVGIGQISSEVPQNLSASRPQDRQFILSSKKLLLSDSGFYLCAWSVRRGRAKNTGELFFGEGSRLTVL.

This clonotype appeared many times. The chain uses TRBV4-2 and TRBJ1-6, with no clear D. Per germline, CDR1 LGHNA and CDR2 YNFKEQ. V shed 0 bases and J shed 10 bases, with 16 bases lying between them. CDR3 length: 16 residues. Here the CDR3 reads CASSQDLGSLLSPLHF. CDR3 DNA sequence: TGTGCCAGCAGCCAAGATCTGGGCAGTCTCCTCTCACCCCTCCACTTT.

V is TRBV20-1 and J is TRBJ1-1; tentative D call: TRBD1 (6 bases). The CDR3 totals 15 residues. Germline CDR1 is DFQATT and CDR2 is SNEGSKA (reference sequence). Deletions cut 0 bases from V and 5 bases from J, with 16 bases between. The CDR3 sequence: CSARDLRGYRTEAFF. The CDR3 DNA follows: TGCAGTGCTAGAGATCTCAGGGGATACAGGACTGAAGCTTTCTTT.

The rearrangement links TRBV12-3 or TRBV12-4 to TRBJ2-5; no firm D call. This CDR3 is 12 amino acids long. Trimming shortened V by 3 bases and J by 5 bases, and 7 bases separated the two germline ends. The CDR3 here is CASSFGMETQYF. CDR3 DNA sequence: TGTGCCAGCAGTTTCGGTATGGAGACCCAGTACTTC.

This clonotype occurred many times. V usage is TRBV5-1 and J usage is TRBJ1-6, with 8 nucleotides matching TRBD1. With 4 bases clipped from V and 8 bases from J, the junction kept 8 bases outside the gene matches. Germline V CDR1 and CDR2: SGHRS, YFSETQ. This CDR3 has 15 amino acids. This CDR3 reads CASSQRQGYDSPLHF. CDR3 DNA: TGCGCCAGCAGCCAGCGACAGGGGTATGATTCACCCCTCCACTTT.

For this clonotype: The junction departs from germline at one end; a sequencing error may be responsible. Written as DNA, the CDR3 is TGTGCTAGCAGCTTATCGACGGTTCGCGGGGATGAGCAGTTCTTC. Residues: CASSLSTVRGDEQFF. The chain is built from TRBV7-7 and TRBJ2-1; D possibly corresponds to TRBD2 (6 bases). Germline loops: CDR1 SSHAT, CDR2 FNYEAQ (reference sequence). The CDR3 consists of 15 residues.

This clonotype came up a few times. The chain carries TRBV11-2 and TRBJ2-1, with 7 bases identical to TRBD2. The CDR3 spans 17 residues. The ends lost 5 bases at V and 0 bases at J; junction bases unmatched: 10. Germline-derived CDR1 and CDR2 are SGHAT and FQNNGV. The CDR3 DNA follows: TGTGCCAGCAGCCCCGTATGGGGGAGGGCCTCCTACAATGAGCAGTTCTTC. As protein: CASSPVWGRASYNEQFF. The full variable domain, completed using reference TRBV11-2 and TRBJ2-1, is EAGVAQSPRYKIIEKRQSVAFWCNPISGHATLYWYQQILGQGPKLLIQFQNNGVVDDSQLPKDRFSAERLKGVDSTLKIQPAKLEDSAVYLCASSPVWGRASYNEQFFGPGTRLTVL.

The chain employs TRBV4-1 and TRBJ1-2; D gene ambiguous. CDR3 size: 14 residues. V gave up 4 bases and J gave up 1 base, with 10 bases separating them. CDR1 is MGHRA, CDR2 YSYEKL, per germline. CDR3 residues: CASSPSRDNYGYTF. The CDR3 coding sequence is TGCGCCAGCAGCCCAAGCAGAGATAACTATGGCTACACCTTC.

V usage is TRBV11-2 and J usage is TRBJ1-1, with D possibly being TRBD1 (5 bases). CDR3 length: 14 amino acids. The V end lost 4 bases, the J end lost 1 base, and 10 bases lay between the germline ends. CDR1 is SGHAT and CDR2 is FQNNGV in the germline V gene. In DNA form, the CDR3 reads TGTGCCAGCAGCTCCAGGGTGGGGAACACTGAAGCTTTCTTT. It yields the protein CASSSRVGNTEAFF.

A few counts support this clonotype. The gene calls are TRBV28 and TRBJ2-7; D is possibly TRBD2 (5 bases). Germline V CDR1 and CDR2: MDHEN, SYDVKM. V was shortened by 3 bases and J by 0 bases, with 18 bases between the two germline ends. The CDR3 has 17 residues. The CDR3 DNA reads TGTGCCAGCAGTTTGCGGGTAGAACTAAGGAGCTCCTACGAGCAGTACTTC. Amino acids: CASSLRVELRSSYEQYF.

In its sample, this clonotype was seen a few times. The chain uses TRBV5-1 and TRBJ2-7; no definite D call. The ends were cut back, 1 base at V and 3 bases at J, with 11 bases in the middle. This CDR3 has 14 residues. CDR1 SGHRS and CDR2 YFSETQ come from the germline V gene. For the CDR3, the DNA is TGCGCCAGCAGCTTGTCTGCGGCAGACTACGAGCAGTACTTC. Its protein product is CASSLSAADYEQYF.

V is TRBV27 and J is TRBJ2-2; D not certain. V lost 2 bases and J 6 bases, leaving 10 bases between the germline ends. This CDR3 is built from 14 residues. Looked up from germline, CDR1 is MNHEY and CDR2 is SMNVEV (reference sequence). CDR3 DNA: TGTGCCAGCAGTTTAGGTCCCCCGTCCGGGGAGCTGTTTTTT. This gives the protein CASSLGPPSGELFF.

The chain carries TRBV12-3 or TRBV12-4 and TRBJ2-7; 9 nucleotides match TRBD1. Trimming removed 5 bases from V and 5 bases from J; junction bases left unmatched: 7. The CDR3 covers 14 residues. The CDR3 coding sequence is TGTGCCAGCAGTACGGACAGGGGTCCCCACGAGCAGTACTTC. As protein: CASSTDRGPHEQYF.

CDR3 nucleotide sequence: TGTGCCACCAGTGAAATCGGGACTAGCGGGAAAGGGGAGCAGTTCTTC. This encodes CATSEIGTSGKGEQFF. This chain uses TRBV24-1 with TRBJ2-1; TRBD2 aligns across 13 bases. Germline-derived CDR1 and CDR2 are KGHDR and SFDVKD. This CDR3 is 16 amino acids long. V trimming: 4 bases; J trimming: 10 bases; junction bases outside the gene matches: 9.

This clonotype has more than one count but fewer than ten. This chain links TRBV24-1 with TRBJ2-5; TRBD1 aligns across 10 bases. V trimming: 4 bases; J trimming: 4 bases; junction bases outside the gene matches: 8. The CDR3 sequence is 16 residues long. The germline CDR1 and CDR2 sequences are KGHDR and SFDVKD. The CDR3 here is CATSDTGTGDGETQYF. CDR3 nucleotides: TGTGCCACCAGTGACACCGGGACAGGGGACGGAGAGACCCAGTACTTC.

This clonotype was recorded at least ten times. The rearrangement uses TRBV27 and TRBJ2-1; 9 bases map to TRBD2. In germline, CDR1 is MNHEY, CDR2 SMNVEV (reference sequence). The CDR3 is made up of 15 amino acids. V lost 3 bases to trimming and J lost 6 bases; unmatched junction nucleotides: 6. CDR3 DNA: TGTGCCAGCAGTTTGTTCGCGGGAGGGCGCAATGAGCAGTTCTTC. Its protein product is CASSLFAGGRNEQFF.

The table lists this clonotype with a few counts. This chain uses TRBV20-1 with TRBJ2-5, with 9 positions matching TRBD2. Trimming at V came to 0 bases and at J to 5 bases, leaving 7 bases not matched to a gene. Germline lookup yields CDR1 DFQATT and CDR2 SNEGSKA (reference sequence). The CDR3 contains 15 residues. The CDR3 reads CSARDGGRAQETQYF. For the CDR3, the DNA is TGCAGTGCTAGAGATGGCGGGAGGGCCCAGGAGACCCAGTACTTC.

The rearrangement joins TRBV27 to TRBJ2-3, with D possibly being TRBD2 (6 bases). The CDR3 has 16 amino acids. V lost 0 bases to trimming and J lost 1 base, with 11 bases between them. CDR1 and CDR2 (germline): MNHEY, SMNVEV (reference sequence). The DNA of the CDR3 is TGTGCCAGCAGTTTATCGGGGGGAACACGCACAGATACGCAGTATTTT. This codes for CASSLSGGTRTDTQYF.